This is a list of T cell receptor beta chains from one sample in a study of blood T cell repertoires in COVID-19. Libraries were prepared by immunoSEQ multiplex PCR; TCRdb keeps only in-frame clonotypes and omits some of them. The table lists over 250,000 clones, approximately 83% of them singletons. Source material: peripheral blood. The receptors stem from a human donor in a cohort sampled during active COVID-19. Both conserved end residues are part of each CDR3. The order of the fields is J gene, CDR3 length, V gene, CDR3 protein.

j_call: TRBJ2-6; cdr3_length: 14; v_call: TRBV3-1/TRBV3-2; cdr3_aa: CASSQPSGANVLTF
j_call: TRBJ1-2; cdr3_length: 16; v_call: TRBV27; cdr3_aa: CASSRTGLEPNYGYTF
j_call: TRBJ1-1; cdr3_length: 18; v_call: TRBV6-2/TRBV6-3; cdr3_aa: CASSYDRRGSRMNTEAFF
j_call: TRBJ1-5; cdr3_length: 13; v_call: TRBV2; cdr3_aa: CASLGQNNQPQHF
j_call: TRBJ1-4; cdr3_length: 14; v_call: TRBV28; cdr3_aa: CASSAPGANEKLFF
j_call: TRBJ2-1; cdr3_length: 14; v_call: TRBV18; cdr3_aa: CATSRGRGANEQFF
j_call: TRBJ1-4; cdr3_length: 15; v_call: TRBV6-6; cdr3_aa: CASSYADRLNEKLFF
j_call: TRBJ1-2; cdr3_length: 15; v_call: TRBV5-4; cdr3_aa: CASSSAGPGSYGYTF
j_call: TRBJ2-1; cdr3_length: 19; v_call: TRBV19; cdr3_aa: CASSGYSGGTSGRDNEQFF
j_call: TRBJ2-7; cdr3_length: 15; v_call: TRBV6-2/TRBV6-3; cdr3_aa: CASSYGTGSINEQYF
j_call: TRBJ2-5; cdr3_length: 11; v_call: TRBV9; cdr3_aa: CASSPGETQYF
j_call: TRBJ2-2; cdr3_length: 16; v_call: TRBV13; cdr3_aa: CASSQGGSPRTGELFF
j_call: TRBJ2-4; cdr3_length: 16; v_call: TRBV27; cdr3_aa: CASSLSPQQSMDIQYF
j_call: TRBJ2-3; cdr3_length: 14; v_call: TRBV5-6; cdr3_aa: CASSDPGSTDTQYF
j_call: TRBJ1-6; cdr3_length: 16; v_call: TRBV3-1/TRBV3-2; cdr3_aa: CASSPWTGSGNSPLHF
j_call: TRBJ2-7; cdr3_length: 17; v_call: TRBV28; cdr3_aa: CASSLPIRQENSYEQYF
j_call: TRBJ1-4; cdr3_length: 13; v_call: TRBV18; cdr3_aa: CASSTERGEKLFF
j_call: TRBJ2-1; cdr3_length: 15; v_call: TRBV7-3; cdr3_aa: CASSKGLAEYNEQFF
j_call: TRBJ2-7; cdr3_length: 15; v_call: TRBV12-2; cdr3_aa: CASRPSGTTPYEQYF
j_call: TRBJ1-1; cdr3_length: 18; v_call: TRBV7-2; cdr3_aa: CASSLARQGTRGNTEAFF
j_call: TRBJ2-6; cdr3_length: 19; v_call: TRBV7-9; cdr3_aa: CASSDPSQGASSGANVLTF
j_call: TRBJ1-6; cdr3_length: 15; v_call: TRBV5-4; cdr3_aa: CASHLTGYYNSPLHF
j_call: TRBJ2-3; cdr3_length: 16; v_call: TRBV24-1; cdr3_aa: CAAGTSGIGSTDTQYF
j_call: TRBJ2-1; cdr3_length: 16; v_call: TRBV27; cdr3_aa: CASSTRQAKSYNEQFF
j_call: TRBJ2-3; cdr3_length: 15; v_call: TRBV18; cdr3_aa: CASSPPAPSTDTQYF
j_call: TRBJ1-6; cdr3_length: 16; v_call: TRBV9; cdr3_aa: CASSVEGTGGGSPLHF
j_call: TRBJ1-5; cdr3_length: 17; v_call: TRBV5-5; cdr3_aa: CASSLGGLDRRTQPQHF
j_call: TRBJ2-3; cdr3_length: 15; v_call: TRBV4-1; cdr3_aa: CASSQLAGVADTQYF
j_call: TRBJ2-3; cdr3_length: 14; v_call: TRBV18; cdr3_aa: CASSRTGGIDTQYF
j_call: TRBJ2-3; cdr3_length: 15; v_call: TRBV14; cdr3_aa: CASSQVGKGEDTQYF
j_call: TRBJ1-5; cdr3_length: 13; v_call: TRBV24-1; cdr3_aa: CATSPLGSGPQHF
j_call: TRBJ2-6; cdr3_length: 15; v_call: TRBV4-2; cdr3_aa: CASSQARSGANVLTF
j_call: TRBJ2-7; cdr3_length: 13; v_call: TRBV10-2; cdr3_aa: CASKGQGTYEQYF
j_call: TRBJ2-2; cdr3_length: 17; v_call: TRBV28; cdr3_aa: CASSPRTSGRVGGELFF
j_call: TRBJ1-5; cdr3_length: 13; v_call: TRBV12-3/TRBV12-4; cdr3_aa: CASTRVGDQPQHF
j_call: TRBJ1-2; cdr3_length: 13; v_call: TRBV6-5; cdr3_aa: CASSLMQFYGYTF
j_call: TRBJ2-2; cdr3_length: 15; v_call: TRBV3-1/TRBV3-2; cdr3_aa: CASAPGGIYTGELFF
j_call: TRBJ2-1; cdr3_length: 14; v_call: TRBV3-1/TRBV3-2; cdr3_aa: CASTLQVSSNEQFF
j_call: TRBJ2-7; cdr3_length: 12; v_call: TRBV5-4; cdr3_aa: CASSFGMYEQYF
j_call: TRBJ2-7; cdr3_length: 12; v_call: TRBV29-1; cdr3_aa: CSVLTGGYEQYF
j_call: TRBJ1-5; cdr3_length: 14; v_call: TRBV7-8; cdr3_aa: CASSKQVYNQPQHF
j_call: TRBJ2-6; cdr3_length: 16; v_call: TRBV6-6; cdr3_aa: CASRGQGHSGANVLTF
j_call: TRBJ1-1; cdr3_length: 16; v_call: TRBV18; cdr3_aa: CASSPPVPGLKRTAFF
j_call: TRBJ2-5; cdr3_length: 16; v_call: TRBV29-1; cdr3_aa: CSVAGLAGVELETQYF
j_call: TRBJ2-1; cdr3_length: 15; v_call: TRBV6-2/TRBV6-3; cdr3_aa: CASSSPGQGSVEQFF
j_call: TRBJ2-2; cdr3_length: 13; v_call: TRBV29-1; cdr3_aa: CSVERPNTGELFF
j_call: TRBJ1-1; cdr3_length: 14; v_call: TRBV27; cdr3_aa: CASRGTGKNTEAFF
j_call: TRBJ1-5; cdr3_length: 20; v_call: TRBV7-8; cdr3_aa: CASSLPPGQGRSNSNQPQHF
j_call: TRBJ2-7; cdr3_length: 18; v_call: TRBV14; cdr3_aa: CASSQGLSGSGSSYEQYF
j_call: TRBJ1-3; cdr3_length: 15; v_call: TRBV19; cdr3_aa: CASRAGDSSGNTIYF
j_call: TRBJ2-1; cdr3_length: 14; v_call: TRBV3-1/TRBV3-2; cdr3_aa: CASSQGTSPNEQFF
j_call: TRBJ1-2; cdr3_length: 15; v_call: TRBV29-1; cdr3_aa: CSAPGTGRADYGYTF
j_call: TRBJ1-2; cdr3_length: 12; v_call: TRBV29-1; cdr3_aa: CSGSDRAYGYTF
j_call: TRBJ1-2; cdr3_length: 14; v_call: TRBV18; cdr3_aa: CASSPGQGIYGYTF
j_call: TRBJ2-1; cdr3_length: 16; v_call: TRBV2; cdr3_aa: CASSGVLAGGSNEQFF